The 31 T cell receptor beta chains below were found in one sample sequenced in a study of regulatory T cells in long-lasting Graves disease. Time point specified: persistent/refractory GD, antithyroid drugs over 5 years with positive TRAb. From RNA extracted from PBMCs, the TCR library was made. Arm-PCR of CDR3 regions with iRepertoire HTBI primers generated TCR beta libraries. TCRdb used MiXCR to reprocess the multiplex PCR reads, holding one entry per CDR3 protein. The profile shows a few hundred thousand distinct CDR3 sequences, 20% to 30% of them singletons. The sequencing used peripheral blood mononuclear cells (PBMCs), collected when the disease was refractory, from a patient treated with antithyroid drugs. These receptors were collected from a female donor with Graves disease.

Concerning this clonotype: This could be a read error, since a much larger clone is one nucleotide away. The conserved phenylalanine or tryptophan is not found at the CDR3 terminus, so this likely reflects a read error. CDR3 nucleotides: TGTGCCAGCAGCCCCCAACCACACGTGAAGACCCAGTACCTC. Its translation is CASSPQPHVKTQYL. This chain joins TRBV7-3 and TRBJ2-5; no clear D gene. The CDR3 sequence is 14 residues long. Looked up from germline, CDR1 is SGHTA and CDR2 is FQGTGA. V lost 5 bases and J lost 6, with 16 bases in between.

In this sample, this clonotype turned up once. The CDR3 end shows no conserved phenylalanine or tryptophan, and so a read error is likely. The V gene is TRBV12-3 or TRBV12-4, the J gene TRBJ2-5; 13 bases line up with TRBD2. The last part of the DNA fits TRBJ2-7 better; the J call may be wrong. The CDR3 has 15 residues. This chain's CDR3 is CASSLWTSGSYEQYL. For the CDR3, the DNA is TGTGCCAGCAGTCTCTGGACTAGCGGGAGTTACGAGCAGTACCTC.

There are many counts of this clonotype. This chain uses TRBV7-3 with TRBJ2-7, with TRBD2 identical over 10 bases. The germline gives CDR1 SGHTA, CDR2 FQGTGA. The J segment lost 0 bases and the V segment lost 5 bases, leaving 4 bases of the junction unmatched. The CDR3 loop spans 15 amino acids. CDR3 sequence reads: CASSTASGSSYEQYF. The CDR3 DNA sequence: TGTGCCAGCAGCACAGCTAGCGGGAGCTCCTACGAGCAGTACTTC.

This clonotype has ten or more counts. The rearrangement joins TRBV24-1 to TRBJ2-6, with D perhaps matching TRBD1 (6 bases). The germline V and J ends were trimmed by 4 bases and 0 bases, with 6 bases remaining between them. This CDR3 has 15 residues. Germline loops: CDR1 KGHDR, CDR2 SFDVKD. CDR3 DNA sequence: TGTGCCACCAGTGAACAGGGCTCTGGGGCCAACGTCCTGACTTTC. This gives the protein CATSEQGSGANVLTF.

The V call is TRBV16, the J call TRBJ1-3, with D perhaps TRBD1 (5 bases). The V gene's germline CDR1 is KGHSY and CDR2 FQNENV. The V end was cut by 2 bases, the J end by 0 bases, with 8 bases between. The CDR3 consists of 15 residues. CDR3 residues: CASSQDSSSGNTIYF. CDR3 DNA sequence: TGTGCCAGCAGCCAAGACAGTTCCTCTGGAAACACCATATATTTT.

The J gene is TRBJ1-2, the V gene TRBV27, with 11 bases fitting TRBD1. V lost 5 bases, J lost 8 bases, and 13 bases stayed unmatched. This CDR3 spans 16 amino acids. CDR1 MNHEY and CDR2 SMNVEV come from the germline V gene (reference sequence). CDR3 in DNA: TGTGCCAGCAGTGTTTCACGGGGACAGGGGGAGGGGGGCTACACCTTC. As protein: CASSVSRGQGEGGYTF.

This clonotype has only a few counts. The chain links TRBV20-1 to TRBJ2-7; no firm D call. Trimming shortened V by 3 bases and J by 0 bases, and 6 bases separated the two germline ends. This CDR3 comprises 12 residues. Germline CDR1 reads DFQATT; CDR2 reads SNEGSKA (reference sequence). CDR3 bases: TGCAGTGCTAGGAGGAACTCCTACGAGCAGTACTTC. It codes for CSARRNSYEQYF.

This chain connects TRBV19 to TRBJ1-2; 12 bases are a match to TRBD1. After removal of 4 bases from V and 2 bases from J, the junction contained 11 bases not matched to a gene. Germline CDR1 LNHDA, CDR2 SQIVND (reference sequence). The CDR3 loop spans 18 amino acids. The CDR3 region has the DNA TGTGCCAGTAGTACGAACCGGGACAGGGGGCAATGGAACTATGGCTACACCTTC. Its protein product is CASSTNRDRGQWNYGYTF.

This chain connects TRBV6-9 to TRBJ2-2, with 8 bases that match TRBD1. V lost 4 bases, J lost 4 bases, and 11 bases stayed unmatched. Germline V gene sequence: CDR1 MNHGY, CDR2 SVAAGI. CDR3 length: 17 amino acids. The CDR3 sequence is CASSLTQGAEITGELFF. The DNA of the CDR3 is TGTGCCAGCAGTTTAACTCAGGGGGCCGAGATCACCGGGGAGCTGTTTTTT.

This clonotype was recorded many times. The J gene is TRBJ1-1, the V gene TRBV2; D gene unclear. The CDR3 is 14 residues long. V lost 6 bases and J lost 1, with 12 bases in between. Germline CDR1 SNHLY, CDR2 FYNNEI. Written as DNA, the CDR3 is TGTGCCAGCAGGATACAAGATGGGAACACTGAAGCTTTCTTT. Translated, it gives CASRIQDGNTEAFF.

V and J are TRBV20-1 and TRBJ2-1; TRBD1 might be the D (6 bases). Germline CDR1 and CDR2: DFQATT and SNEGSKA (reference sequence). The V and J ends lost 0 bases and 9 bases respectively, with 12 bases between them. CDR3 length: 13 residues. This chain's CDR3 is CSARELSRGEQFF. CDR3 bases: TGCAGTGCTAGAGAACTATCCAGGGGTGAGCAGTTCTTC.

Ten or more counts support this clonotype. This rearrangement joins TRBV12-3 or TRBV12-4 to TRBJ2-5; 12 bases match TRBD2. The CDR3 is 16 residues long. The V segment lost 5 bases and the J segment 4 bases; nucleotides outside the gene matches: 8. The CDR3 loop reads CASSQPSGRVRETQYF. The DNA for the CDR3 is TGTGCCAGCAGTCAACCTAGCGGGAGGGTGAGAGAGACCCAGTACTTC.

This clonotype was detected ten times or more. The chain uses TRBV28 and TRBJ1-1; 8 bases are a match to TRBD1. V dropped 4 bases and J dropped 7; count of bases not matched to a gene: 2. Germline lookup yields CDR1 MDHEN and CDR2 SYDVKM. The CDR3 loop spans 12 amino acids. The CDR3 DNA follows: TGTGCCAGCAGTTCCGGACAGGGTGAAGCTTTCTTT. This sequence encodes CASSSGQGEAFF.

This sequence joins TRBV20-1 and TRBJ1-1; D uncertain. Germline CDR1 and CDR2: DFQATT and SNEGSKA (reference sequence). V lost 3 bases and J lost 0, with 14 bases in between. CDR3 size: 15 residues. The chain's CDR3 is CSARFPGLLNTEAFF. CDR3 nucleotides: TGCAGTGCTAGGTTCCCGGGCCTCTTGAACACTGAAGCTTTCTTT.

The CDR3 region is CASSHPRLSGGRAMDTQYF. In DNA form, the CDR3 reads TGTGCCAGCAGTCACCCCCGGCTCTCTGGCGGGAGGGCCATGGATACGCAGTATTTT. The J gene is TRBJ2-3, the V gene TRBV6-2 or TRBV6-3, with TRBD2 matching 9 bases. Trimming took 5 bases from V and 6 from J; bases not matched to a gene: 21. The CDR3 sequence is 19 residues long. The V gene's germline CDR1 is MNHEY and CDR2 SVGEGT.

The chain is built from TRBV5-1 and TRBJ2-5; D is perhaps TRBD1 (5 bases). CDR1 SGHRS and CDR2 YFSETQ come from the germline V gene. Trimming cost V 4 bases and J 2 bases, with 12 bases left between them. CDR3 length: 14 residues. CDR3 loop: CASSLRQPQETQYF. The CDR3 DNA follows: TGCGCCAGCAGCCTCAGACAGCCTCAAGAGACCCAGTACTTC.

This clonotype was seen repeatedly, ten times or more. The chain has TRBV28 and TRBJ2-2, with 12 bases matching TRBD2. V shed 3 bases and J 3 bases; nucleotides not matched to a gene: 8. The CDR3 is 18 amino acids. CDR1 and CDR2 (germline): MDHEN, SYDVKM. In nucleotides, the CDR3 is TGTGCCAGCAGTTTCCGACTAGCGGGAGTCATCGACACCGGGGAGCTGTTTTTT. Translating it yields CASSFRLAGVIDTGELFF.

The CDR3 reads CSVEDLTGVNTEAFF. DNA of the CDR3: TGCAGCGTTGAAGACTTGACAGGGGTGAACACTGAAGCTTTCTTT. V is TRBV29-1 and J is TRBJ1-1, with 8 bases fitting TRBD1. This CDR3 has 15 amino acids. J was trimmed by 0 bases and V by 0 bases; bases with no gene match: 3. Per the germline V gene, CDR1 is SQVTM and CDR2 is ANQGSEA.

This clonotype was observed a handful of times. This chain's CDR3 is CATSREGTGGGPQHF. The CDR3 bases are TGTGCCACCAGCAGAGAAGGGACAGGGGGCGGTCCCCAGCATTTT. V is TRBV15 and J is TRBJ1-5; TRBD1 aligns across 12 bases. V gave up 0 bases and J gave up 10 bases; unmatched junction bases: 4. CDR1 LNHNV and CDR2 YYDKDF come from the germline V gene (reference sequence). The CDR3 covers 15 residues.

The table lists this clonotype with a few counts. The chain is built from TRBV20-1 and TRBJ2-7; 13 bases are a match to TRBD2. With V trimmed by 6 bases and J by 4 bases, 3 bases remained unmatched. This CDR3 comprises 13 residues. Germline V CDR1 and CDR2: DFQATT, SNEGSKA (reference sequence). This chain's CDR3 is CSAGLAGEYEQYF. In DNA form, the CDR3 reads TGCAGTGCCGGACTAGCGGGAGAGTACGAGCAGTACTTC.

V gene TRBV20-1 combines with J gene TRBJ1-1; tentative D call: TRBD1 (6 bases). Looked up from germline, CDR1 is DFQATT and CDR2 is SNEGSKA (reference sequence). The CDR3 is made up of 16 amino acids. Deletions cut 4 bases from V and 3 bases from J, with 21 bases between. The chain's CDR3 is CSATPGTGQGYTEAFF. DNA for the CDR3: TGCAGTGCTACACCTGGGACCGGGCAGGGGTACACTGAAGCTTTCTTT.

The V call is TRBV9, the J call TRBJ2-1; 8 bases are shared with TRBD2. The CDR3 length is 14 residues. Germline values: CDR1 SGDLS, CDR2 YYNGEE. Trimming took 4 bases from V and 10 from J; bases not matched to a gene: 10. CDR3 in amino acids: CASSLAGAGVEQFF. The DNA for the CDR3 is TGTGCCAGCAGCTTAGCCGGAGCGGGAGTAGAGCAGTTCTTC.

This CDR3 reads CSARNRGGGYGYTF. CDR3 DNA: TGCAGCGCCCGGAACAGGGGTGGCGGCTATGGCTACACCTTC. The chain employs TRBV29-1 and TRBJ1-2; 7 nucleotides line up with TRBD1. The germline CDR1 and CDR2 sequences are SQVTM and ANQGSEA. V lost 7 bases, J lost 4 bases, and 12 bases stayed unmatched. CDR3 length equals 14 residues. Full variable domain (missing parts from reference TRBV29-1 and TRBJ1-2): SAVISQKPSRDICQRGTSLTIQCQVDSQVTMMFWYRQQPGQSLTLIATANQGSEATYESGFVIDKFPISRPNLTFSTLTVSNMSPEDSSIYLCSARNRGGGYGYTFGSGTRLTVV.

In its sample, this clonotype was seen a few times. The gene calls are TRBV6-2 or TRBV6-3 and TRBJ1-6; D is unclear. The CDR3 is made up of 13 amino acids. V was trimmed by 4 bases and J by 8 bases, leaving 9 bases between them. Germline V gene lookup returns CDR1 MNHEY and CDR2 SVGEGT. This chain's CDR3 is CASSFIRDSPLHF. The CDR3 nucleotides are TGTGCCAGCAGTTTCATTCGGGATTCACCCCTCCACTTT.

J is TRBJ2-2 and V is TRBV7-6; 7 bases map to TRBD1. The CDR3 loop spans 15 amino acids. Germline lookup yields CDR1 SGHVS and CDR2 FNYEAQ. V lost 2 bases and J lost 6; bases outside the gene matches: 6. The CDR3 spells CASSLISGGAGELFF. The CDR3 region has the DNA TGTGCCAGCAGCTTAATCTCAGGGGGAGCCGGGGAGCTGTTTTTT.

This clonotype was recorded many times. V is TRBV11-1 and J is TRBJ2-1, with 7 bases aligning to TRBD1. Germline assignment: CDR1 SGHAT and CDR2 FQDESV (reference sequence). V trimming: 5 bases; J trimming: 6 bases; junction bases outside the gene matches: 7. This CDR3 contains 14 residues. CDR3 DNA sequence: TGTGCCAGCAGCCGACAGGGTCATGGCAATGAGCAGTTCTTC. Residues: CASSRQGHGNEQFF.

CDR3 sequence: CASSVAQGISGNTIYF. The CDR3 nucleotides are TGTGCCAGCAGCGTAGCTCAAGGAATATCTGGAAACACCATATATTTT. The V and J genes are TRBV9 and TRBJ1-3, with D hard to call. The CDR3 extends over 16 amino acids. V dropped 0 bases and J dropped 1 base, with 11 bases sitting between them. Per the germline V gene, CDR1 is SGDLS and CDR2 is YYNGEE.

Worth noting for this clonotype: One end of the junction fails to match germline, which may point to a read error. V is TRBV7-7 and J is TRBJ2-5; TRBD1 matches at 9 bases. Germline loops: CDR1 SSHAT, CDR2 FNYEAQ (reference sequence). This CDR3 has 16 amino acids. This CDR3 is CASSLGTGFSQEAQYF. The CDR3 DNA reads as TGTGCTAGCAGTTTGGGGACAGGGTTTTCACAAGAGGCCCAGTACTTC.

This clonotype was observed a handful of times. The CDR3 reads CASSAGHYTHF. CDR3 nucleotide sequence: TGTGCCAGTAGTGCCGGACATTATACGCATTTT. This chain connects TRBV19 to TRBJ1-5, with TRBD1 as a possible D gene (5 bases). The germline CDR1 and CDR2 sequences are LNHDA and SQIVND (reference sequence). This CDR3 comprises 11 residues. V was cut by 5 bases and J by 15 bases, with 14 bases left in between.

This clonotype was counted a few times. The chain links TRBV30 to TRBJ2-5; 8 bases are a match to TRBD1. The V gene's germline CDR1 is GTSNPN and CDR2 SVGIG (reference sequence). Trimming took 8 bases from V and 5 from J; bases not matched to a gene: 13. The CDR3 spans 14 residues. The CDR3 protein is CARDGTGFQETQYF. In nucleotides, the CDR3 is TGTGCCCGCGACGGGACAGGTTTTCAGGAGACCCAGTACTTC.

V gene TRBV7-2 combines with J gene TRBJ2-2; D gene uncertain. The CDR3 runs 14 residues. The germline V gene encodes CDR1 SGHTA and CDR2 FQGNSA. V lost 5 bases and J lost 2, with 9 bases in between. CDR3 in amino acids: CASSPYRNTGELFF. The CDR3 DNA sequence: TGTGCCAGCAGCCCGTACAGAAACACCGGGGAGCTGTTTTTT.